Shown below are 25 T cell receptor beta chains from a single sample sequenced in a study of cytomegalovirus exposure and HLA in healthy donors. Primers: 60 Vbeta forward and 13 Jbeta reverse. Clones were read by immunoSEQ multiplex PCR, and TCRdb kept only the in-frame ones, dropping some. The table lists over 100,000 clones, 82% of them singletons. Sample: PBMCs. These receptors were obtained from a man aged 25-45 years in good health and CMV-seropositive.

The V gene is TRBV19, the J gene TRBJ2-3, with D perhaps matching TRBD2 (6 bases). The CDR3 covers 17 residues. The V gene lost 0 bases and the J gene lost 2 bases, with 15 bases spanning the gap. Germline V gene sequence: CDR1 LNHDA, CDR2 SQIVND (reference sequence). CDR3 residues: CASSIEGGQAFTDTQYF. The CDR3 DNA reads TGTGCCAGTAGTATAGAGGGAGGCCAGGCCTTCACAGATACGCAGTATTTT.

V usage is TRBV5-8 and J usage is TRBJ1-1, with D possibly being TRBD1 (6 bases). Trimming took 2 bases from V and 1 from J, leaving 12 bases between them. Germline CDR1 and CDR2: SGHTS and YDEGEE. The CDR3 is 15 amino acids. Here the CDR3 DNA reads TGTGCCAGCAGCTTTCCAGGGGCACAGAACACTGAAGCTTTCTTT. Amino acid sequence: CASSFPGAQNTEAFF.

This sequence joins TRBV10-2 and TRBJ1-1, with 8 bases matching TRBD1. This CDR3 contains 14 residues. V was clipped by 6 bases and J by 5 bases; unmatched bases: 8. Germline-derived CDR1 and CDR2 are WSHSY and SAAADI. The CDR3 DNA follows: TGCGCCAGCAGCCAGGACAGGGTACGGACTGAAGCTTTCTTT. Its protein product is CASSQDRVRTEAFF.

The CDR3 reads CASSFGGGEETQYF. The CDR3 DNA sequence: TGCGCCAGCAGCTTTGGAGGGGGCGAAGAGACCCAGTACTTC. The V call is TRBV5-1, the J call TRBJ2-5; D is possibly TRBD1 (7 bases). CDR3 length equals 14 residues. Between the trimmed V and J ends, which lost 2 bases and 3 bases, there was a span of 11 bases. CDR1 is SGHRS and CDR2 is YFSETQ in the germline V gene.

The chain combines TRBV6-5 with TRBJ2-5, with 9 bases matching TRBD2. The CDR3 contains 16 residues. V was pared by 2 bases and J by 4 bases, with 8 bases of the junction left unmatched. CDR1 is MNHEY and CDR2 is SVGAGI in the germline V gene. CDR3 nucleotides: TGTGCCAGCAGTTACGGGCTAGCGGGAAGGGGAGAGACCCAGTACTTC. It is translated as CASSYGLAGRGETQYF.

Only one count was recorded for this clone. The chain employs TRBV4-1 and TRBJ1-1; TRBD1 might be the D (5 bases). The V gene's germline CDR1 is MGHRA and CDR2 YSYEKL. This CDR3 spans 12 amino acids. The V gene lost 4 bases and the J gene lost 9 bases, with 12 bases spanning the gap. In DNA form, the CDR3 reads TGCGCCAGCAGCCCTATAGCAGGGAAAGCTTTCTTT. Residues: CASSPIAGKAFF.

The CDR3 coding sequence is TGTGCCAGCAGCGGACAGGGGAGGTATGGCTACACCTTC. Its protein is CASSGQGRYGYTF. The chain links TRBV28 to TRBJ1-2, with 9 bases that match TRBD1. Germline trimming cut 6 bases from V and 5 bases from J; bases unmatched to any gene: 4. The CDR3 extends over 13 amino acids. From germline, CDR1 is MDHEN and CDR2 SYDVKM.

This clone was observed a few times. This sequence joins TRBV12-5 and TRBJ1-2; D is unresolved. Germline CDR1 LGHNT, CDR2 FRNRAP. This CDR3 comprises 11 residues. Trimming removed 6 bases at V and 6 bases at J, with 8 bases between. The DNA of the CDR3 is TGTGCTAGTGGACAGCTCGATGGCTACACCTTC. This gives the protein CASGQLDGYTF.

The chain carries TRBV6-5 and TRBJ2-6, with D possibly being TRBD1 (6 bases). V dropped 6 bases and J dropped 1 base, with 10 bases sitting between them. The CDR3 length is 15 residues. Germline-derived CDR1 and CDR2 are MNHEY and SVGAGI. CDR3 coding DNA: TGTGCCAGCAGACGGGACAATTCTGGGGCCAACGTCCTGACTTTC. Its translation is CASRRDNSGANVLTF.

This sequence joins TRBV5-6 and TRBJ1-5; TRBD1 agrees at 10 bases. Germline trimming cut 6 bases from V and 6 bases from J; bases unmatched to any gene: 15. The CDR3 is made up of 17 amino acids. Germline V lookup: CDR1 SGHDT, CDR2 YYEEEE. DNA of the CDR3: TGTGCCAGCACATCGACAGGGGGCGAGGGAAGAGGTCAGCCCCAGCATTTT. This gives the protein CASTSTGGEGRGQPQHF.

The gene calls are TRBV5-5 and TRBJ2-2, with TRBD2 matching 8 bases. Germline trimming cut 1 base from V and 7 bases from J; bases unmatched to any gene: 0. This CDR3 comprises 13 residues. Germline CDR1 is SGHKS and CDR2 is YYEKEE (reference sequence). The CDR3 is CASSLRGGGELFF. DNA for the CDR3: TGTGCCAGCAGCTTGCGGGGGGGCGGGGAGCTGTTTTTT. The full variable domain, rest sourced from reference TRBV5-5 and TRBJ2-2, is DAGVTQSPTHLIKTRGQQVTLRCSPISGHKSVSWYQQVLGQGPQFIFQYYEKEERGRGNFPDRFSARQFPNYSSELNVNALLLGDSALYLCASSLRGGGELFFGEGSRLTVL.

The V gene is TRBV4-1, the J gene TRBJ1-2, with D hard to call. The germline CDR1 and CDR2 sequences are MGHRA and YSYEKL. The CDR3 runs to 12 residues. Trimming shortened V by 0 bases and J by 8 bases, and 7 bases separated the two germline ends. Written as DNA, the CDR3 is TGCGCCAGCAGCCAAGATTCCGGGGGCTACACCTTC. Translated: CASSQDSGGYTF.

The count of this clone is one. Other DNA sequences in this specimen translate into the identical CDR3. This chain joins TRBV5-1 and TRBJ2-2; 7 bases map to TRBD1. Trimming cost V 1 base and J 2 bases; bases outside gene matches: 2. CDR1 is SGHRS and CDR2 is YFSETQ in the germline V gene. The CDR3 covers 15 residues. As DNA, the CDR3 is TGCGCCAGCAGCTTGCGACAGGGAAACACCGGGGAGCTGTTTTTT. Its protein product is CASSLRQGNTGELFF.

This clone came up a few times. The V gene is TRBV6-5, the J gene TRBJ2-1, with TRBD1 matching over 7 bases. The V gene's germline CDR1 is MNHEY and CDR2 SVGAGI. V gave up 0 bases and J gave up 2 bases; unmatched junction bases: 4. CDR3 length equals 16 residues. The CDR3 protein is CASSYSTGTAYNEQFF. CDR3 DNA: TGTGCCAGCAGTTACTCGACGGGGACAGCCTACAATGAGCAGTTCTTC.

The table lists this clone with a few counts. CDR3 DNA sequence: TGTGCCAGCAGTTTGCGGGATTTTGACGGTTCACCCCTCCACTTT. Its translation is CASSLRDFDGSPLHF. This chain connects TRBV27 to TRBJ1-6; D uncertain. V gave up 3 bases and J gave up 9 bases, with 15 bases separating them. From germline, CDR1 is MNHEY and CDR2 SMNVEV (reference sequence). This CDR3 region has 15 residues.

Only a few counts were recorded for this clone. This rearrangement joins TRBV30 to TRBJ2-7; D not resolved. Deletions cut 1 base from V and 6 bases from J, with 13 bases between. In germline, CDR1 is GTSNPN, CDR2 SVGIG (reference sequence). The CDR3 is 13 residues long. CDR3 loop: CAWSGPTKSEQYF. CDR3 in DNA: TGTGCCTGGAGTGGCCCCACTAAAAGCGAGCAGTACTTC.

The rearrangement links TRBV5-4 to TRBJ1-1; D call uncertain. Trimming stripped 4 bases from V and 1 base from J, with 8 bases between. CDR3 length equals 13 residues. The germline CDR1 and CDR2 sequences are SGHNT and YYREEE (reference sequence). The CDR3 here is CASSPTWNTEAFF. CDR3 DNA: TGTGCCAGCAGCCCCACATGGAACACTGAAGCTTTCTTT.

V usage is TRBV9 and J usage is TRBJ1-2; D is unresolved. The CDR3 is 17 amino acids. V lost 0 bases and J 0 bases, leaving 15 bases between the germline ends. Germline CDR1 and CDR2: SGDLS and YYNGEE. CDR3 sequence (DNA): TGTGCCAGCAGCGTAGGGTCTAACTACTCTCCTAACTATGGCTACACCTTC. It codes for CASSVGSNYSPNYGYTF.

This sequence joins TRBV5-5 and TRBJ1-3, with D perhaps TRBD1 (5 bases). V was cut by 2 bases and J by 2 bases, with 11 bases left in between. The CDR3 has 15 residues. The germline gives CDR1 SGHKS, CDR2 YYEKEE (reference sequence). CDR3 DNA: TGTGCCAGCAGCTTTTTTGTGACAGCTGGAAACACCATATATTTT. Translating it yields CASSFFVTAGNTIYF.

The chain is built from TRBV30 and TRBJ1-1, with D tentatively TRBD1 (6 bases). The germline CDR1 and CDR2 sequences are GTSNPN and SVGIG (reference sequence). Trimming cost V 5 bases and J 0 bases, with 7 bases left between them. The CDR3 runs 12 residues. As DNA, the CDR3 is TGTGCCTGGGACAGGATGAACACTGAAGCTTTCTTT. It encodes CAWDRMNTEAFF.

The chain has TRBV5-4 and TRBJ2-2; TRBD1 is a possible D gene (6 bases). The V end was cut by 0 bases, the J end by 4 bases, with 7 bases between. Germline V gives CDR1 SGHNT, CDR2 YYREEE (reference sequence). CDR3 length equals 14 residues. The CDR3 region is CASSLGQATGELFF. The CDR3 DNA follows: TGTGCCAGCAGCTTGGGACAGGCCACCGGGGAGCTGTTTTTT.

The rearrangement uses TRBV6-6 and TRBJ1-5; D is possibly TRBD1 (6 bases). CDR1 is MNHNY, CDR2 SVGAGI, per germline (reference sequence). V was shortened by 6 bases and J by 8 bases, with 14 bases between the two germline ends. This CDR3 has 13 amino acids. CDR3 sequence reads: CASSTGHPEPQHF. In nucleotides, the CDR3 is TGTGCCAGCAGCACGGGACATCCTGAGCCCCAGCATTTT.

The V gene is TRBV6-1, the J gene TRBJ2-7, with 9 bases that match TRBD2. This CDR3 spans 14 amino acids. Trimming took 4 bases from V and 6 from J; bases not matched to a gene: 7. CDR1 is MNHNS and CDR2 is SASEGT in the germline V gene. Here the CDR3 DNA reads TGTGCCAGCAGTGGTCCCAGCGGGGGGAGCGAGCAGTACTTC. This encodes CASSGPSGGSEQYF.

V is TRBV14 and J is TRBJ1-1; unclear D gene. V was clipped by 4 bases and J by 8 bases, with 11 bases between them. Looked up from germline, CDR1 is SGHDN and CDR2 is FVKESK. CDR3 length equals 12 residues. This CDR3 reads CASSLRAEEAFF. In nucleotides, the CDR3 is TGTGCCAGCAGCCTGCGGGCTGAGGAAGCTTTCTTT.

The gene calls are TRBV5-1 and TRBJ1-4, with a possible D match to TRBD1 (5 bases). The CDR3 extends over 14 amino acids. V was pared by 5 bases and J by 0 bases, with 8 bases between. In germline, CDR1 is SGHRS, CDR2 YFSETQ. CDR3 protein: CASRQTATNEKLFF. For the CDR3, the DNA is TGCGCCAGCAGACAGACAGCAACTAATGAAAAACTGTTTTTT.